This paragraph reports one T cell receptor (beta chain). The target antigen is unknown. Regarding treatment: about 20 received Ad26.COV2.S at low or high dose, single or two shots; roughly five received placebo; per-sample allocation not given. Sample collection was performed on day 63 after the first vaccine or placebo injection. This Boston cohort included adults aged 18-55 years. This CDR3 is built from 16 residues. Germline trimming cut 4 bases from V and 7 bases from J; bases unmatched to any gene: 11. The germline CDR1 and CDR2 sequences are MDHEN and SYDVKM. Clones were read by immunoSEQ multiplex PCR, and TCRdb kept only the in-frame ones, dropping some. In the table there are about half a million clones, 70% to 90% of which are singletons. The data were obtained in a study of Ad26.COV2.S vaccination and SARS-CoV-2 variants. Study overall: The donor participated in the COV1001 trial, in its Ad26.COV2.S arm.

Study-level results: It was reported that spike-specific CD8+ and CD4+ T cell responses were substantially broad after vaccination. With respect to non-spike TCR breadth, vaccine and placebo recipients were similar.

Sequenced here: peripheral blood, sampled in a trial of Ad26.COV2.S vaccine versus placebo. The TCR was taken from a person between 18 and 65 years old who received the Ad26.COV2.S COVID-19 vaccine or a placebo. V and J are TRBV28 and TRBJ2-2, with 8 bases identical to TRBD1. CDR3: CASSSGRQGAIGELFF. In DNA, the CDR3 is TGTGCCAGCAGTTCTGGACGGCAGGGGGCTATCGGGGAGCTGTTTTTT. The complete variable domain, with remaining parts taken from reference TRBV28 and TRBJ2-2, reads DVKVTQSSRYLVKRTGEKVFLECVQDMDHENMFWYRQDPGLGLRLIYFSYDVKMKEKGDIPEGYSVSREKKERFSLILESASTNQTSMYLCASSSGRQGAIGELFFGEGSRLTVL.